The 17 T cell receptor beta chains given below trace back to one sample, sequenced in a study of blood T cell repertoires in COVID-19. Produced via immunoSEQ multiplex PCR; TCRdb's table is partial and in-frame only. The profile covers about 260,000 clones, with over 75% appearing a single time and roughly 10% taken by the ten largest. The specimen sequenced was peripheral blood. The receptor set was obtained from a woman in her 70s with COVID-19, enrolled during active disease.

V is TRBV28 and J is TRBJ1-2; D call uncertain. This CDR3 is 15 amino acids long. Germline values: CDR1 MDHEN, CDR2 SYDVKM. The V end lost 5 bases, the J end lost 2 bases, and 15 bases lay between the germline ends. The CDR3 spells CASSTSGGANYGYTF. CDR3 DNA: TGTGCCAGCAGTACGAGCGGCGGAGCAAACTATGGCTACACCTTC.

The chain combines TRBV6-6 with TRBJ1-6; maybe TRBD1 (6 bases). Germline V gives CDR1 MNHNY, CDR2 SVGAGI (reference sequence). V was trimmed by 0 bases and J by 5 bases, leaving 11 bases between them. The CDR3 sequence is 16 residues long. This CDR3 reads CASSYSSQGHNSPLHF. The CDR3 coding sequence is TGTGCCAGCAGTTACTCGAGCCAGGGGCATAATTCACCCCTCCACTTT.

The chain links TRBV24-1 to TRBJ2-1; D possibly corresponds to TRBD2 (6 bases). Trimming stripped 4 bases from V and 8 bases from J, with 17 bases between. Germline V gene data show CDR1 as KGHDR and CDR2 as SFDVKD. This CDR3 comprises 15 residues. Written as DNA, the CDR3 is TGTGCCACCAGTGACGAGCCGACTAGTCGGCATGAGCAGTTCTTC. Amino acid sequence: CATSDEPTSRHEQFF.

J is TRBJ1-1 and V is TRBV29-1, with a possible D match to TRBD1 (5 bases). Trimming shortened V by 7 bases and J by 1 base, and 13 bases separated the two germline ends. The length of the CDR3 is 13 residues. CDR1 is SQVTM, CDR2 ANQGSEA, per germline. The CDR3 reads CSASTEKNTEAFF. The CDR3 DNA sequence: TGCAGCGCCTCGACAGAGAAGAACACTGAAGCTTTCTTT.

This clone was observed a few times. The rearrangement joins TRBV5-6 to TRBJ1-2; D perhaps matches TRBD1 (6 bases). This CDR3 is 14 amino acids long. Germline loops: CDR1 SGHDT, CDR2 YYEEEE. Trimming removed 3 bases from V and 4 bases from J, with 13 bases in between. Here the CDR3 DNA reads TGTGCCAGCAGCTCAGGACAGCAACTCTATGGCTACACCTTC. This gives the protein CASSSGQQLYGYTF.

The V and J genes are TRBV7-2 and TRBJ1-4; TRBD1 is a possible D gene (6 bases). The CDR3 is 15 residues long. V was pared by 0 bases and J by 8 bases, with 13 bases between. From germline, CDR1 is SGHTA and CDR2 FQGNSA. CDR3 loop: CASSLAGGQREKLFF. CDR3 DNA sequence: TGTGCCAGCAGCTTAGCGGGGGGGCAGAGAGAAAAACTGTTTTTT.

This chain connects TRBV4-2 to TRBJ2-7; TRBD1 matches at 8 bases. CDR3 length: 14 residues. CDR1 and CDR2 (germline): LGHNA, YNFKEQ. V gave up 0 bases and J gave up 7 bases; unmatched junction bases: 5. CDR3 sequence: CASSQDVDRVEQYF. The CDR3 region has the DNA TGTGCCAGCAGCCAAGATGTGGACAGGGTTGAGCAGTACTTC.

The J gene is TRBJ1-6, the V gene TRBV5-4, with 7 positions matching TRBD1. Trimming at V came to 2 bases and at J to 7 bases, leaving 3 bases not matched to a gene. The CDR3 is 14 residues long. Germline assignment: CDR1 SGHNT and CDR2 YYREEE (reference sequence). CDR3 DNA: TGTGCCAGCAGCTTCGGACAGGAAAATTCACCCCTCCACTTT. Its protein product is CASSFGQENSPLHF.

This chain connects TRBV21-1 to TRBJ1-5; no check of the table's D call, TRBD1, against the DNA was made. TRBV21-1 is termed a pseudogene. CDR3 length: 14 amino acids. CDR3 in DNA: TGTGCCAGCAGCAAAGGCTCAGGGGATCAGCCCCAGCATTTT. Protein sequence: CASSKGSGDQPQHF.

This clone showed up just a few times. This sequence joins TRBV11-2 and TRBJ1-3; 10 bases map to TRBD1. With 6 bases clipped from V and 2 bases from J, the junction kept 13 bases outside the gene matches. This CDR3 region has 18 residues. CDR1 and CDR2 from the germline V gene are SGHAT and FQNNGV. In DNA form, the CDR3 reads TGTGCCAGCAGTCCCCGGATCGAAGGGACAGGGGCTGGAAACACCATATATTTT. As protein: CASSPRIEGTGAGNTIYF.

This clone has more than one count but fewer than ten. The chain uses TRBV6-6 and TRBJ1-1; D ambiguous. This CDR3 spans 11 amino acids. Germline values: CDR1 MNHNY, CDR2 SVGAGI (reference sequence). V was trimmed by 4 bases and J by 5 bases, leaving 5 bases between them. In nucleotides, the CDR3 is TGTGCCAGCAGTTTACAGACTGAAGCTTTCTTT. Encoded protein: CASSLQTEAFF.

This rearrangement joins TRBV5-1 to TRBJ1-1; D is ambiguous. CDR3 length: 13 residues. Germline V gene data show CDR1 as SGHRS and CDR2 as YFSETQ. Trimming took 2 bases from V and 3 from J, leaving 8 bases between them. CDR3 bases: TGCGCCAGCAGCTTCTCGGGTGACACTGAAGCTTTCTTT. It codes for CASSFSGDTEAFF.

This rearrangement joins TRBV6-5 to TRBJ2-7; TRBD1 aligns across 9 bases. The CDR3 has 13 amino acids. V lost 7 bases, J lost 2 bases, and 3 bases stayed unmatched. CDR1 is MNHEY, CDR2 SVGAGI, per germline. This CDR3 reads CASIGTGTYEQYF. The CDR3 nucleotides are TGTGCCAGCATAGGGACAGGGACCTACGAGCAGTACTTC.

The chain employs TRBV6-6 and TRBJ2-1; 10 bases agree with TRBD2. Unmatched junction bases numbered 13, after V lost 6 bases and J lost 8 bases. Germline V gene sequence: CDR1 MNHNY, CDR2 SVGAGI (reference sequence). The CDR3 spans 16 residues. DNA for the CDR3: TGTGCCAGCAGCTCTGGGGGTAGCGGGAGGTTTGATGAGCAGTTCTTC. Protein: CASSSGGSGRFDEQFF.

The chain is built from TRBV18 and TRBJ1-2; the match to TRBD1 covers 7 bases. The germline gives CDR1 KGHSH, CDR2 LQKENI. V dropped 3 bases and J dropped 5; count of bases not matched to a gene: 9. The CDR3 is made up of 15 amino acids. The CDR3 reads CASSPNDREYYGYTF. As DNA, the CDR3 is TGTGCCAGCTCACCCAATGACAGGGAGTATTATGGCTACACCTTC.

V gene TRBV30 combines with J gene TRBJ2-6, with TRBD1 matching over 10 bases. The CDR3 totals 19 residues. V dropped 3 bases and J dropped 1; count of bases not matched to a gene: 12. Germline lookup yields CDR1 GTSNPN and CDR2 SVGIG (reference sequence). CDR3 residues: CAWSRTTGGSLSGANVLTF. The CDR3 DNA reads as TGTGCCTGGAGCAGAACGACAGGGGGCTCTTTATCTGGGGCCAACGTCCTGACTTTC.

The chain carries TRBV19 and TRBJ1-6; TRBD1 matches at 10 bases. CDR3 length: 16 residues. J was trimmed by 8 bases and V by 2 bases; bases with no gene match: 6. Per the germline V gene, CDR1 is LNHDA and CDR2 is SQIVND (reference sequence). Written as DNA, the CDR3 is TGTGCCAGTAGTATAAGACCGGGACAGGGGCATTCACCCCTCCACTTT. Translation: CASSIRPGQGHSPLHF.